This T cell receptor (beta chain) was captured in a study of cytomegalovirus exposure and HLA in healthy donors. The overall study: There were under 130 million unique TCR beta sequences, drawn from some 180 million T cells, in an earlier analysis. Overall study results and limits: The classifier reportedly diagnosed cytomegalovirus status with high specificity and sensitivity. It is likely that the observed cluster of highly shared sequence variants was a sequencing artifact. In a later analysis, HLA-associated TCR beta chains were more clonally expanded than equally common others.

CDR3 size: 16 residues. CDR1 SGHRS and CDR2 YFSETQ come from the germline V gene. Trimming took 0 bases from V and 5 from J; bases not matched to a gene: 7. 60 Vbeta and 13 Jbeta primers were used in PCR. Assay used: immunoSEQ multiplex PCR; TCRdb lists only in-frame clones, some missing. There are over 60,000 clones in the sample; roughly 82% occur only once, and around 12% lies in the top ten. Remarks on this clone: Its antigen remains unidentified.

The sequence was collected from a man between 65 and 79 years old in good health and CMV-seronegative. Material for sequencing was PBMCs. V is TRBV5-1 and J is TRBJ2-3; 9 bases map to TRBD2. This chain's CDR3 is CASSLAAGGRRDTQYF. CDR3 DNA sequence: TGCGCCAGCAGCTTGGCAGCGGGGGGCCGCAGAGATACGCAGTATTTT.